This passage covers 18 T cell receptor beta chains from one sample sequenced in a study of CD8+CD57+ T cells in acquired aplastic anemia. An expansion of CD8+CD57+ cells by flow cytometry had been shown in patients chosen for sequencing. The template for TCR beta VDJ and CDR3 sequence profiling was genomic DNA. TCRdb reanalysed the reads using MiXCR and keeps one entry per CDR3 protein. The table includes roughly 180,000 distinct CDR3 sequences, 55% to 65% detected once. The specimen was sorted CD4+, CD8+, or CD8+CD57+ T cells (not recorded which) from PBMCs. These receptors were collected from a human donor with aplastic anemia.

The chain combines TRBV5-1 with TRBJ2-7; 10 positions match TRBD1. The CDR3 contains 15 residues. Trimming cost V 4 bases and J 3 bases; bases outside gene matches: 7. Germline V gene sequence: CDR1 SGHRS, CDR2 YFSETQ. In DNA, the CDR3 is TGCGCCAGCAGCGCGGGGACAGGGGTATTCTACGAGCAGTACTTC. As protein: CASSAGTGVFYEQYF.

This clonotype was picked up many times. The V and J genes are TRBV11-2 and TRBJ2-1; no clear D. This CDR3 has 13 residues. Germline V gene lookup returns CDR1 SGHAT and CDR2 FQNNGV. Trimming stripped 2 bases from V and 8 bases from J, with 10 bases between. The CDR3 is CASSLSPKHEQFF. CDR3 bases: TGTGCCAGCAGCTTATCCCCGAAGCATGAGCAGTTCTTC. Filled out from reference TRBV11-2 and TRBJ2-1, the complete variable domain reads EAGVAQSPRYKIIEKRQSVAFWCNPISGHATLYWYQQILGQGPKLLIQFQNNGVVDDSQLPKDRFSAERLKGVDSTLKIQPAKLEDSAVYLCASSLSPKHEQFFGPGTRLTVL.

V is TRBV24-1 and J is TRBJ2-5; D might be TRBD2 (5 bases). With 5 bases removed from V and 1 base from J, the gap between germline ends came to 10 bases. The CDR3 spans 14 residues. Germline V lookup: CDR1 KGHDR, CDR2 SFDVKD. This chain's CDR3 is CATSGGQSQETQYF. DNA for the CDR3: TGTGCCACCAGTGGAGGGCAGTCCCAAGAGACCCAGTACTTC.

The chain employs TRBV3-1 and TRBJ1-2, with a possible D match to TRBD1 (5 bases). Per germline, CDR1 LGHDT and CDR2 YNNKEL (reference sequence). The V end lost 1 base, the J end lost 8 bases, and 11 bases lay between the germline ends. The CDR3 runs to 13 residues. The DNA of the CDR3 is TGTGCCAGCAGCCAAGCCAGGGCGAAAGGCTACACCTTC. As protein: CASSQARAKGYTF. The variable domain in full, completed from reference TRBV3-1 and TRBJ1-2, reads DTAVSQTPKYLVTQMGNDKSIKCEQNLGHDTMYWYKQDSKKFLKIMFSYNNKELIINETVPNRFSPKSPDKAHLNLHINSLELGDSAVYFCASSQARAKGYTFGSGTRLTVV.

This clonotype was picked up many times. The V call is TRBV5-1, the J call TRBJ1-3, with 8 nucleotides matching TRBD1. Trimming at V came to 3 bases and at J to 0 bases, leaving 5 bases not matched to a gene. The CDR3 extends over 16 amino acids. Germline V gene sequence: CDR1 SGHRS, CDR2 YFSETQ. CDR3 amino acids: CASSSGQGISGNTIYF. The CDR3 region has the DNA TGCGCCAGCAGCTCCGGACAGGGCATCTCTGGAAACACCATATATTTT.

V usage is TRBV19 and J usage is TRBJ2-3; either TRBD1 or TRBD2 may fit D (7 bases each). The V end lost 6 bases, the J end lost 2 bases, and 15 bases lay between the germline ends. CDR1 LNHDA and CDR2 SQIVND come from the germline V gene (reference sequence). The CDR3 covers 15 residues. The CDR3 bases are TGTGCCAGTAGCAGGGGGGGAGGGGACACAGATACGCAGTATTTT. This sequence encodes CASSRGGGDTDTQYF. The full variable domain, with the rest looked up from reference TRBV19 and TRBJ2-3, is DGGITQSPKYLFRKEGQNVTLSCEQNLNHDAMYWYRQDPGQGLRLIYYSQIVNDFQKGDIAEGYSVSREKKESFPLTVTSAQKNPTAFYLCASSRGGGDTDTQYFGPGTRLTVL.

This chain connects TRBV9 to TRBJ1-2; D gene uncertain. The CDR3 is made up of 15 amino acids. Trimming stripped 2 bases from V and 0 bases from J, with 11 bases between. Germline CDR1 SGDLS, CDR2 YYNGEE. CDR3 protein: CASSVIAAPNYGYTF. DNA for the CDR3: TGTGCCAGCAGCGTCATAGCCGCCCCTAACTATGGCTACACCTTC.

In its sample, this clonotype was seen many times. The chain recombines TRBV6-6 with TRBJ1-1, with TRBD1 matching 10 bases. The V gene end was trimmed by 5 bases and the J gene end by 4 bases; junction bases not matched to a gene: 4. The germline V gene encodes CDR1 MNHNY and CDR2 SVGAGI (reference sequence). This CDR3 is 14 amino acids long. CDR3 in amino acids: CASSPDRGITEAFF. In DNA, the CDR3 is TGTGCCAGCAGTCCGGACAGGGGGATCACTGAAGCTTTCTTT.

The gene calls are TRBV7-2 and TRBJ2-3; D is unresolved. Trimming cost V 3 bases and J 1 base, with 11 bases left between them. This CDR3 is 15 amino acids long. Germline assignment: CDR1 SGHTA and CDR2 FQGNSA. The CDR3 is CASSLVRIRTDTQYF. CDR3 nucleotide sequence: TGTGCCAGCAGCTTGGTGCGGATACGCACAGATACGCAGTATTTT. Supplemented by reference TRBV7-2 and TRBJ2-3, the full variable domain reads GAGVSQSPSNKVTEKGKDVELRCDPISGHTALYWYRQSLGQGLEFLIYFQGNSAPDKSGLPSDRFSAERTGGSVSTLTIQRTQQEDSAVYLCASSLVRIRTDTQYFGPGTRLTVL.

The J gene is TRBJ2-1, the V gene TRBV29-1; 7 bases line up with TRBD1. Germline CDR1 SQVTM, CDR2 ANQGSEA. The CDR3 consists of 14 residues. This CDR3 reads CIVTGKGGRNEQFF. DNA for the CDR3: TGCATCGTGACAGGGAAAGGGGGCAGGAATGAGCAGTTCTTC.

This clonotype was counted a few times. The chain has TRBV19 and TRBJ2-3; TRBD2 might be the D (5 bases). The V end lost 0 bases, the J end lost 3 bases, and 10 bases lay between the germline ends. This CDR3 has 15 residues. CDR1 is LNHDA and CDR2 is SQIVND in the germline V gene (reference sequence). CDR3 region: CASSIDGVGTDTQYF. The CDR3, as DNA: TGTGCCAGTAGTATAGACGGGGTGGGTACAGATACGCAGTATTTT.

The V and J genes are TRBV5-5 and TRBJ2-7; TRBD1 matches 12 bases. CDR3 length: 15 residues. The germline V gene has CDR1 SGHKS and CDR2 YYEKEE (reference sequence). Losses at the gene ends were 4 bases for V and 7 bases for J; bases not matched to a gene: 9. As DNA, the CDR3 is TGTGCCAGCAGCCGGGGACAGGGGGCTCACAATGAGCAGTACTTC. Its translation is CASSRGQGAHNEQYF.

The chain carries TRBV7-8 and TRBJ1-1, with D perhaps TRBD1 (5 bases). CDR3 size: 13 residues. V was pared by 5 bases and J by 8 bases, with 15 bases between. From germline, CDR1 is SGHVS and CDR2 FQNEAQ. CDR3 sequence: CASSPSGAREAFF. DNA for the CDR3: TGTGCCAGCAGCCCATCTGGGGCGCGGGAAGCTTTCTTT.

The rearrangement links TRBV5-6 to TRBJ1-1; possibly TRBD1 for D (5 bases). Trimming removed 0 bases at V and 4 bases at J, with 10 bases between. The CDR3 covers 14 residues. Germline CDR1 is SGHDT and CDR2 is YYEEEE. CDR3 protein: CASSLGKGFTEAFF. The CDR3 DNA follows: TGTGCCAGCAGCTTGGGGAAGGGGTTCACTGAAGCTTTCTTT.

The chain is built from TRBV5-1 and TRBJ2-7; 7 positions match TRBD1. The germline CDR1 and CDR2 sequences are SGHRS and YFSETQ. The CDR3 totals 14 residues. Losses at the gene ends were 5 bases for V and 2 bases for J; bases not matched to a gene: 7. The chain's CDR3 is CASSYTGTAYEQYF. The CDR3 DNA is TGCGCCAGCAGTTACACCGGGACAGCCTACGAGCAGTACTTC.

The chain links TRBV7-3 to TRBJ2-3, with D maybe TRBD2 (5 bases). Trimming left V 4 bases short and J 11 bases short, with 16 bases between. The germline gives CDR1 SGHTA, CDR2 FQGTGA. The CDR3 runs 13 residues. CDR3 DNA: TGTGCCAGCAGCTATGTGGGAGTAGGTGAGCAGTATTTT. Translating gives CASSYVGVGEQYF. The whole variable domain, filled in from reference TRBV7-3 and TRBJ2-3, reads GAGVSQTPSNKVTEKGKYVELRCDPISGHTALYWYRQSLGQGPEFLIYFQGTGAADDSGLPNDRFFAVRPEGSVSTLKIQRTERGDSAVYLCASSYVGVGEQYFGPGTRLTVL.

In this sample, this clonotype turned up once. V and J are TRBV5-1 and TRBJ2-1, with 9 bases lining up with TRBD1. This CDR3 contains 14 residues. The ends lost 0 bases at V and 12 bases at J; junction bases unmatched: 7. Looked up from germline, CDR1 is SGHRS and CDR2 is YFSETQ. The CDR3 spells CASSLGGTGIGQFF. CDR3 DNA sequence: TGCGCCAGCAGCTTGGGGGGGACAGGGATCGGGCAGTTCTTC.

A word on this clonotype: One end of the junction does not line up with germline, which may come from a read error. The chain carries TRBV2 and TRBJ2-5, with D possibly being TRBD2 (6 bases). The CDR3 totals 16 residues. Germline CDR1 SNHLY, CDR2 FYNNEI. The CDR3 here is CATSDFGTGEQATQYF. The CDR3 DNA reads TGTGCCACCAGTGATTTTGGGACGGGGGAACAAGCGACCCAGTACTTC.